The present TCR beta chain was sequenced within a study of blood T cell repertoires in COVID-19. About the study: Acute and convalescent COVID-19 samples came from the United States, Italy and Spain.

Participants spanned ages about 18 to 100 years and resided in fewer than 30 US areas. Clinical history as reported by participants underpinned cohort assignment. As processed by the authors: Reference gene primer amplification gave nucleated cell count estimates. Method: immunoSEQ multiplex PCR; TCRdb's copy keeps in-frame clones and lacks some. The DNA gave D and trimming, while V, J and clone size come from that table. The table lists about 200,000 clones, around 82% of them singletons. The source is a woman aged 55-69 years with acute COVID-19. The sample consisted of PBMCs or T cells enriched from blood (not recorded which).

As DNA, the CDR3 is TGCGCCAGCAGCCAAAAACATACCGGGGAGCTGTTTTTT. It codes for CASSQKHTGELFF. This sequence joins TRBV4-1 and TRBJ2-2; D remains ambiguous. The CDR3 consists of 13 residues. V was pared by 2 bases and J by 5 bases, with 6 bases between. CDR1 and CDR2 (germline): MGHRA, YSYEKL.